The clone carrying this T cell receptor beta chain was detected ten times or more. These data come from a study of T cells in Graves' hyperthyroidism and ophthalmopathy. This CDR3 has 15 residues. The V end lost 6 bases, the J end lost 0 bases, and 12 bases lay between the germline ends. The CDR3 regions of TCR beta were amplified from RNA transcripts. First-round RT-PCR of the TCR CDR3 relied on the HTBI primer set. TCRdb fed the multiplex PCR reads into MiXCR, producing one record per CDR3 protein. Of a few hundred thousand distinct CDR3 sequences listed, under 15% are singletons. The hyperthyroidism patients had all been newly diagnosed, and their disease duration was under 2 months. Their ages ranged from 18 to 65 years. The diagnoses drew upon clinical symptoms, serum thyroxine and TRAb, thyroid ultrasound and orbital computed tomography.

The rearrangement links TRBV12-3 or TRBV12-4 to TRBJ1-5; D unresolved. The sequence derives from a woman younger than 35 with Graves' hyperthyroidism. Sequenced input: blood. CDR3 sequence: CASSPDSNSNQPQHF. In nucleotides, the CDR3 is TGTGCCAGCAGCCCGGATTCAAATAGCAATCAGCCCCAGCATTTT.